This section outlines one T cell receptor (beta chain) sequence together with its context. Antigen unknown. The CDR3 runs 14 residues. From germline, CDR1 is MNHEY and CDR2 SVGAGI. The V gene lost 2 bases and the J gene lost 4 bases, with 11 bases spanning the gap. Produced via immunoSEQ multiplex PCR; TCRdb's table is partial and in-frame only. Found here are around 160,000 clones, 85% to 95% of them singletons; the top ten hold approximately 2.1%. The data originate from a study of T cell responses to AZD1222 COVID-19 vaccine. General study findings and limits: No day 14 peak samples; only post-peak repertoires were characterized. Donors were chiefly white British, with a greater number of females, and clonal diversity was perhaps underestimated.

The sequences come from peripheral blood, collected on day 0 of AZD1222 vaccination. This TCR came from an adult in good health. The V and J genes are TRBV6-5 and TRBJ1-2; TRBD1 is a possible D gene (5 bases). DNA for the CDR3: TGTGCCAGCAGTTACAAGATAGGGGTCTATGGCTACACCTTC. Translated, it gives CASSYKIGVYGYTF.